This record concerns one TCR beta chain sequence. Germline V CDR1 and CDR2: LGHNA, YNFKEQ. V gave up 4 bases and J gave up 7 bases, with 11 bases separating them. The CDR3 loop spans 14 amino acids. The data derive from a study of technical replicates of blood from a handful of donors. Here immunoSEQ multiplex PCR was the method, and the copy in TCRdb shows in-frame clones only, minus some. The sample lists just over 60,000 clones, around 87% occurring once. The chain combines TRBV4-2 with TRBJ1-6; D remains unclear. The source is a human donor in good health. Some clones in this sample may be carry-over from other donors' samples. The sequenced material came from PBMCs. The CDR3 spells CASSLVGGNSPLHF. The CDR3 coding sequence is TGTGCCAGCAGCCTTGTGGGCGGGAATTCACCCCTCCACTTT.